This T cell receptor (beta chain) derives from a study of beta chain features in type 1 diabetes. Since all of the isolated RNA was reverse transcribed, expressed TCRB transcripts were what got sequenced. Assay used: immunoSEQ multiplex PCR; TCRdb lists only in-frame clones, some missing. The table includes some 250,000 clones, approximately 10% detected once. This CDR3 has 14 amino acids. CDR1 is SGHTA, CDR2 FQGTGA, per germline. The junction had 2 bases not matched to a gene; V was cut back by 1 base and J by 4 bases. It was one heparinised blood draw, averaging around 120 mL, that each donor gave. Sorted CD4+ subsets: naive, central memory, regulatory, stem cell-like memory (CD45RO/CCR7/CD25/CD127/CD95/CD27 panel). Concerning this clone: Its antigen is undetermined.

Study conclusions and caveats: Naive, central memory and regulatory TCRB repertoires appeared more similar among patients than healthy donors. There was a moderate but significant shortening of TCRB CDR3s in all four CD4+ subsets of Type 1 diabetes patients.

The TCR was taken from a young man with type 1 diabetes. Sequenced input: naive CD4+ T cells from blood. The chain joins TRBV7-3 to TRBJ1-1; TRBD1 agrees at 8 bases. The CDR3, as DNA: TGTGCCAGCAGCTTAAGCGACAGGGGCACTGAAGCTTTCTTT. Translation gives CASSLSDRGTEAFF.